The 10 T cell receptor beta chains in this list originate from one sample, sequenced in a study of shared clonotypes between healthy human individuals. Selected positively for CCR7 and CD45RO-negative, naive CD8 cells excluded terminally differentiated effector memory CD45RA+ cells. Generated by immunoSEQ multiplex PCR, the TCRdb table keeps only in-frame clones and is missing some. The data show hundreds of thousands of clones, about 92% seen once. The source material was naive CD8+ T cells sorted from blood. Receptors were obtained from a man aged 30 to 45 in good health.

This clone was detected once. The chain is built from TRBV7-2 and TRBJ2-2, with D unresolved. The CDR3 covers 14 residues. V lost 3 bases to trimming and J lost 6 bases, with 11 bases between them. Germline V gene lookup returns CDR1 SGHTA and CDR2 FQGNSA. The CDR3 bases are TGTGCCAGCAGCTTTAGGGATGGGGCCGGGGAGCTGTTTTTT. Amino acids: CASSFRDGAGELFF.

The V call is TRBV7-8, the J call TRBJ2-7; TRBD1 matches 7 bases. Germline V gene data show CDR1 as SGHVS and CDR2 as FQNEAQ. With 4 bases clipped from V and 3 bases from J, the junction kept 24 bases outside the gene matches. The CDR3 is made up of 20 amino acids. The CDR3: CASSWDSKSVPSFEGYEQYF. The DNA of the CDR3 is TGTGCCAGCAGCTGGGACAGTAAATCGGTCCCCTCCTTTGAGGGCTACGAGCAGTACTTC.

The CDR3 DNA reads as TGTGCCAGCAGCCCACGCGGGACAGGCTTTTTCGAGCAGTACTTC. Its protein is CASSPRGTGFFEQYF. The V gene is TRBV7-2, the J gene TRBJ2-7, with 8 bases that match TRBD1. Trimming cost V 5 bases and J 6 bases; bases outside gene matches: 12. The CDR3 covers 15 residues. Germline CDR1 reads SGHTA; CDR2 reads FQGNSA.

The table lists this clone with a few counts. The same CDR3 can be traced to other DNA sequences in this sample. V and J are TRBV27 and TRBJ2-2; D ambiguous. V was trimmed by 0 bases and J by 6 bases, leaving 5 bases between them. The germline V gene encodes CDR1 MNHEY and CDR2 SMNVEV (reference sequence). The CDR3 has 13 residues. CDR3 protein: CASSLSRSGELFF. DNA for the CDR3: TGTGCCAGCAGTTTATCAAGGTCCGGGGAGCTGTTTTTT.

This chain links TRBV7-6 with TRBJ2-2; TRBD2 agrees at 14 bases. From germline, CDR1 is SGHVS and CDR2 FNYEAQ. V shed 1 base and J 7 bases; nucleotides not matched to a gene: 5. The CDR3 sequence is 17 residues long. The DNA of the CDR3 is TGTGCCAGCAGCTTAGTGGGACTAGCGGGAGTTCACGGGGAGCTGTTTTTT. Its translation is CASSLVGLAGVHGELFF.

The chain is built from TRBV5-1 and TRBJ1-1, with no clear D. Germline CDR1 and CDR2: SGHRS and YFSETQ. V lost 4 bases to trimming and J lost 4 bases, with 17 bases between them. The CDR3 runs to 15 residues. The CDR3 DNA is TGCGCCAGCAGCGTGGGCCTGGGAGGGAGCACTGAAGCTTTCTTT. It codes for CASSVGLGGSTEAFF.

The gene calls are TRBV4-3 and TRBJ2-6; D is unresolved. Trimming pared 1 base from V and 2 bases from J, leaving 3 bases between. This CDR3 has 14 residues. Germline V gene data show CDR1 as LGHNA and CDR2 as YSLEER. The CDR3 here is CASSQGTGANVLTF. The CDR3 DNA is TGCGCCAGCAGCCAAGGGACTGGGGCCAACGTCCTGACTTTC.

The chain's CDR3 is CASSTPYEQYF. DNA for the CDR3: TGTGCCAGTAGCACCCCTTACGAGCAGTACTTC. The chain couples TRBV19 to TRBJ2-7; D is undetermined. Germline CDR1 and CDR2: LNHDA and SQIVND (reference sequence). CDR3 length: 11 residues. Deletions cut 6 bases from V and 4 bases from J, with 7 bases between.

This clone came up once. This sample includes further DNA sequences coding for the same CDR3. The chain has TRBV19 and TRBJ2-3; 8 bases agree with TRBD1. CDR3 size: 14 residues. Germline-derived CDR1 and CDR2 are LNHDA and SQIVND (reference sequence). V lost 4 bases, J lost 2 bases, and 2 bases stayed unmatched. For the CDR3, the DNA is TGTGCCAGTAGTACGACAGGGGCCACAGATACGCAGTATTTT. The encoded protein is CASSTTGATDTQYF.

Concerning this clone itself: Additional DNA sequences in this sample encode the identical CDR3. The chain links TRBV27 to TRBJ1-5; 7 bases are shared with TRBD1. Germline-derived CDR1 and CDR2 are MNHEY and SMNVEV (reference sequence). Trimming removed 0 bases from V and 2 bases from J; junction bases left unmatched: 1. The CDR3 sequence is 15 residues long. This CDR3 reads CASSLSGGGNQPQHF. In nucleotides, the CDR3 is TGTGCCAGCAGTTTATCAGGGGGCGGCAATCAGCCCCAGCATTTT.